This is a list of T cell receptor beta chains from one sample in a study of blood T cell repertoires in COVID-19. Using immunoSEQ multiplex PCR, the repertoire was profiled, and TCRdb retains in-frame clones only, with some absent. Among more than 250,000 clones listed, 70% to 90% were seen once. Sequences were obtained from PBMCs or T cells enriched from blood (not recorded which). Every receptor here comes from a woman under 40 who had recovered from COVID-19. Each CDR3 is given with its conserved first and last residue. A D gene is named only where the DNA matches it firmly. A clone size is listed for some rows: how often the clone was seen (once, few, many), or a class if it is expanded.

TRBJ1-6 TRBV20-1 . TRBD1 TGCAGTGCTAGTTGGCAGGGGGCCAGTTCACCCCTCCACTTT CSASWQGASSPLHF
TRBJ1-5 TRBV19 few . TGTGCCAGTACCACAGGGTGGGGTCAGCCCCAGCATTTT CASTTGWGQPQHF
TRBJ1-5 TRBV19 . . TGTGCCAGTAGTATAGATCAGCGGCAGGGGAATCAGCCCCAGCATTTT CASSIDQRQGNQPQHF
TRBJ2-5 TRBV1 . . TGCACCAGCAGCCAAACCCCACAGGGGGCCGGGGAGACCCAGTACTTC CTSSQTPQGAGETQYF
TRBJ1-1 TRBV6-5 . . TGTGCCAGCAGTCCTTACAGGGCTACTGAAGCTTTCTTT CASSPYRATEAFF
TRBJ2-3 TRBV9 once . TGTGCCAGCACCGCATTTCTTAGCGGCACAGATACGCAGTATTTT CASTAFLSGTDTQYF
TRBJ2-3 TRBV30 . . TGTGCCTGGGCTAGCGCCCCAGATACGCAGTATTTT CAWASAPDTQYF
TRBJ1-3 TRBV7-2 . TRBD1 TGTGCCAGCAGCGGGCGGGACAGCTCTGGAAACACCATATATTTT CASSGRDSSGNTIYF
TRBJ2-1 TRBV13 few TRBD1 TGTGCCAGCAGCGCACAGGGGCCCTTTTACAATGAGCAGTTCTTC CASSAQGPFYNEQFF
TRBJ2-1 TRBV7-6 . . TGTGCCAGCAGCTTCGACATAGGGGTTAATGAGCAGTTCTTC CASSFDIGVNEQFF
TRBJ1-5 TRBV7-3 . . TGTGCCAGCAGTCCGGACAGAGATCAGCCCCAGCATTTT CASSPDRDQPQHF
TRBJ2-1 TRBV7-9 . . TGTGCCAGCAGCTTGGATAGGGGTGTGCATGAGCAGTTCTTC CASSLDRGVHEQFF
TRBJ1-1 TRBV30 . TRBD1 TGTGCCTGGAGTGTAAGGGACAGGAAAAACACTGAAGCTTTCTTT CAWSVRDRKNTEAFF
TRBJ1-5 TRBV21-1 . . TGTGCCAGCAGCAAAACTCAGGAATCTAGCAATCAGCCCCAGCATTTT CASSKTQESSNQPQHF
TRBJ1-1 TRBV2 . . TGTGCCAGCAGTGGGAGGCTTTGGGAAGCTTTCTTT CASSGRLWEAFF
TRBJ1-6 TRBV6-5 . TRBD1 TGTGCCAGCAGTTACTCTTTGGACAGGGTGCTCTCACCCCTCCACTTT CASSYSLDRVLSPLHF
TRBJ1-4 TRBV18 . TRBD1 TGTGCCAGCTCGCAAGGGACAGGGAATACCTATGAAAAACTGTTTTTT CASSQGTGNTYEKLFF
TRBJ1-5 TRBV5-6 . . TGTGCCAGCAGCAAGGTGGGACTGTACAATCAGCCCCAGCATTTT CASSKVGLYNQPQHF
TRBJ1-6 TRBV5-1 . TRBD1 TGCGCCAGCAGCCCAACTGAAGCCGGGACAGGGGTTGGGTCACCCCTCCACTTT CASSPTEAGTGVGSPLHF
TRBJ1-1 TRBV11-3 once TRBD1 TGTGCCAGCAGCTTAGCCGGACAGGGTGAAGCTTTCTTT CASSLAGQGEAFF
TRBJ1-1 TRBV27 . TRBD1 TGTGCCAGCAGTTTATCGGTGCCGGACAGGGGTACTGAAGCTTTCTTT CASSLSVPDRGTEAFF
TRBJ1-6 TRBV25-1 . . TGTGCCAGCAGTGGGCCGTATAATTCACCCCTCCACTTT CASSGPYNSPLHF
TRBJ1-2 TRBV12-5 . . TGTGCTAGTGGTTTATCAGGGCATAACTATGGCTACACCTTC CASGLSGHNYGYTF
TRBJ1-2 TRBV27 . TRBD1 TGTGCCAGCAGTTTATCGGGACAGGGATCTGGAGGCTACACCTTC CASSLSGQGSGGYTF
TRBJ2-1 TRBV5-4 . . TGTGCCAGCAGCTTGGAAGGGAGCTCCTACAATGAGCAGTTCTTC CASSLEGSSYNEQFF
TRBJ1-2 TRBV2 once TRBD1 TGTGCCAGCAGACGACAGGGAGTGGGGGGCTACACCTTC CASRRQGVGGYTF
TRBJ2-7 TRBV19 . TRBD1 TGTGCCAGTAGTACCCAGACAGGGCTGGAAGAGCAGTACTTC CASSTQTGLEEQYF
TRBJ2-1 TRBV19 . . TGTGCCAGTAGTATAGTCGACAGGAGGCCACCCAATGAGCAGTTCTTC CASSIVDRRPPNEQFF
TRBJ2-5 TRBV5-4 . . TGTGCCAGCAGCTTGAAGATCGGGGAGACCCAGTACTTC CASSLKIGETQYF
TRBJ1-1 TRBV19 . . TGTGCCAGTAGTATTAGGCAGGGCCTGAACACTGAAGCTTTCTTT CASSIRQGLNTEAFF